This TCR beta chain was recovered during a study of cytomegalovirus exposure and HLA in healthy donors. Findings and limits, study-wide: It emerged from a later analysis that several of the most significant clusters appeared to be linked to common viral pathogens.

As regards this clone: Its antigen is unknown.

Primers: 60 Vbeta forward and 13 Jbeta reverse. The repertoire was sequenced with immunoSEQ multiplex PCR; TCRdb's copy has only in-frame clones and lacks some. The sample holds 150,000 to 200,000 clones, over 60% seen once. The sequence was obtained from a woman in her forties or fifties in good health and CMV-seronegative. Material for sequencing was PBMCs.

The CDR3 loop is CASSSTGLAGSSYEQYF. The DNA for the CDR3 is TGTGCCAGCAGTTCGACGGGACTAGCGGGTTCCTCCTACGAGCAGTACTTC. The V call is TRBV28, the J call TRBJ2-7, with 12 bases matching TRBD2. CDR1 and CDR2 (germline): MDHEN, SYDVKM. The junction had 7 bases not matched to a gene; V was cut back by 4 bases and J by 0 bases. This CDR3 contains 17 residues.